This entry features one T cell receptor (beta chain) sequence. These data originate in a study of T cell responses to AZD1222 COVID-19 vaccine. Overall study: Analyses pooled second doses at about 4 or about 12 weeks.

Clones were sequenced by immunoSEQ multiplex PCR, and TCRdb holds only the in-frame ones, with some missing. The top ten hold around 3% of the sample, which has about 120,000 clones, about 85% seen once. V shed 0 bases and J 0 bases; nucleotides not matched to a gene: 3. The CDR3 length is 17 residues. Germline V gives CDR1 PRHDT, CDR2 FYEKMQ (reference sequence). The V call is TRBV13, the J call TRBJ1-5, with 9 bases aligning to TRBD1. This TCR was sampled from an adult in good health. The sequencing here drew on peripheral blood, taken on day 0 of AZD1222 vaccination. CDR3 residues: CASSLGTGGNSNQPQHF. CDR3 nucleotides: TGTGCCAGCAGCTTAGGGACAGGGGGTAATAGCAATCAGCCCCAGCATTTT.